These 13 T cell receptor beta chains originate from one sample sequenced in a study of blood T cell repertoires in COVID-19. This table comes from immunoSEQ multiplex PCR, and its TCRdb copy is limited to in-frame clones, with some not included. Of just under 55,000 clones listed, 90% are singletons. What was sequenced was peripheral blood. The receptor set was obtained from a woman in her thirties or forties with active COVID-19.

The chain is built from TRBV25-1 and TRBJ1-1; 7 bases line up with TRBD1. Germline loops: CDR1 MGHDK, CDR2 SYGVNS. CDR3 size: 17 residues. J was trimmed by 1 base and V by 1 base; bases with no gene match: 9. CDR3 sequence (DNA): TGTGCCAGCAGTGAATTCGGAGGGGGCAACAAGAACACTGAAGCTTTCTTT. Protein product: CASSEFGGGNKNTEAFF.

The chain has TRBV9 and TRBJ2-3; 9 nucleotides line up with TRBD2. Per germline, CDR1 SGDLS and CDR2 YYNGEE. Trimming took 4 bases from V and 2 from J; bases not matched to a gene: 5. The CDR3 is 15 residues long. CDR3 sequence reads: CASSTSGGYTDTQYF. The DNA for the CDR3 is TGTGCCAGCAGCACAAGCGGGGGGTACACAGATACGCAGTATTTT.

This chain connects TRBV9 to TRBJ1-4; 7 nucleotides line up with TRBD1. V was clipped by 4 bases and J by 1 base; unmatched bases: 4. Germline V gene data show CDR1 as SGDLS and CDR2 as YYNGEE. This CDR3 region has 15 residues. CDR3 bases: TGTGCCAGCAGCCCATGGACAGGAACTAATGAAAAACTGTTTTTT. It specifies CASSPWTGTNEKLFF. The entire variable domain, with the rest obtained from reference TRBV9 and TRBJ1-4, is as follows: DSGVTQTPKHLITATGQRVTLRCSPRSGDLSVYWYQQSLDQGLQFLIQYYNGEERAKGNILERFSAQQFPDLHSELNLSSLELGDSALYFCASSPWTGTNEKLFFGSGTQLSVL.

The CDR3 spells CASSSLQGQVGNTEAFF. The CDR3 coding sequence is TGTGCCAGCAGCAGTCTACAGGGTCAGGTGGGGAACACTGAAGCTTTCTTT. This chain joins TRBV5-6 and TRBJ1-1, with a tentative D call TRBD1 (6 bases). V was trimmed by 4 bases and J by 1 base, leaving 20 bases between them. The CDR3 has 17 amino acids. CDR1 is SGHDT and CDR2 is YYEEEE in the germline V gene.

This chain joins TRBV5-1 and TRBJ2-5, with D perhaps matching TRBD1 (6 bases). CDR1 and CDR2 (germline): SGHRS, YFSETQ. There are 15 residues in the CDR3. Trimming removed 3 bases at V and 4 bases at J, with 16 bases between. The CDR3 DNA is TGCGCCAGCAGCTCCGAGACAGGAGTTGGAGAGACCCAGTACTTC. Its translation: CASSSETGVGETQYF. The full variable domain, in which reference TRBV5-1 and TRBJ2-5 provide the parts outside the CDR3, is KAGVTQTPRYLIKTRGQQVTLSCSPISGHRSVSWYQQTPGQGLQFLFEYFSETQRNKGNFPGRFSGRQFSNSRSEMNVSTLELGDSALYLCASSSETGVGETQYFGPGTRLLVL.

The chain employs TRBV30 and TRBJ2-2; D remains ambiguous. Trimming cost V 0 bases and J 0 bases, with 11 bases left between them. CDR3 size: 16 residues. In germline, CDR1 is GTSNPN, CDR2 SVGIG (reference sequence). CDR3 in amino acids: CAWSVETPANTGELFF. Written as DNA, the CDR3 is TGTGCCTGGAGTGTTGAGACACCCGCGAACACCGGGGAGCTGTTTTTT.

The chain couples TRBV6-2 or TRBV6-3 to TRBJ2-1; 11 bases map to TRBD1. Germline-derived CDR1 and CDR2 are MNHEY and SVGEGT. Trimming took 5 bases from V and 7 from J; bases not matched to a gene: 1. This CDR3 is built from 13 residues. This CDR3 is CASSGTGGNEQFF. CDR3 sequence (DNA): TGTGCCAGCAGTGGGACAGGGGGAAATGAGCAGTTCTTC.

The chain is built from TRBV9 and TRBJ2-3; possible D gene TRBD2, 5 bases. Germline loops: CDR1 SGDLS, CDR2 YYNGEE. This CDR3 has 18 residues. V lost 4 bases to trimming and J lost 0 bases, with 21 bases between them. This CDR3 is CASSPRVRGSTSTDTQYF. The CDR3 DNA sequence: TGTGCCAGCAGCCCCCGCGTGCGCGGGTCCACTAGCACAGATACGCAGTATTTT.

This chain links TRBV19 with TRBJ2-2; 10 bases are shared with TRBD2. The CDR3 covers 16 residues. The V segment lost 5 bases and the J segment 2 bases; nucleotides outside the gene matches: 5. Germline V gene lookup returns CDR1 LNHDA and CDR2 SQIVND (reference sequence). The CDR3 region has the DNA TGTGCCAGTAGTCCACTAGCGGGGATAAACACCGGGGAGCTGTTTTTT. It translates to CASSPLAGINTGELFF.

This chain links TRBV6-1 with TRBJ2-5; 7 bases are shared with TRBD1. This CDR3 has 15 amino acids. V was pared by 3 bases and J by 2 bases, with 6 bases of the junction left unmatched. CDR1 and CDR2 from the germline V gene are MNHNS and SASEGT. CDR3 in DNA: TGTGCCAGCAGTGACAACAGGGGAAGTCAAGAGACCCAGTACTTC. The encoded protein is CASSDNRGSQETQYF.

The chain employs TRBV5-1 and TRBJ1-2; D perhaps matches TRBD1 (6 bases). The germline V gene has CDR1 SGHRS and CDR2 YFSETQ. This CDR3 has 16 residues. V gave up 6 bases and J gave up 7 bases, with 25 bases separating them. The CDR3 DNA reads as TGCGCCAGCACCCCGGGACAACCCCTTAAGGGAAGTGGCTACACCTTC. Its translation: CASTPGQPLKGSGYTF.

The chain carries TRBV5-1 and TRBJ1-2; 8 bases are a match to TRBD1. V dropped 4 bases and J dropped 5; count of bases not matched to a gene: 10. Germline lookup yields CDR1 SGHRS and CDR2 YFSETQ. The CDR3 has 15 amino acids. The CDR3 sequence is CASSLIQGDEYGYTF. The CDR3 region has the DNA TGCGCCAGCAGCCTGATACAGGGGGATGAGTATGGCTACACCTTC.

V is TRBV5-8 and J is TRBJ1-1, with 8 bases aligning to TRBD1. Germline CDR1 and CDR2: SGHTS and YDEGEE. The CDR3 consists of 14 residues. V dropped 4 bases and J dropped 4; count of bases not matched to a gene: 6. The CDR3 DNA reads TGTGCCAGCAGCCGCCCGACAGGGGCCACTGAAGCTTTCTTT. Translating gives CASSRPTGATEAFF.